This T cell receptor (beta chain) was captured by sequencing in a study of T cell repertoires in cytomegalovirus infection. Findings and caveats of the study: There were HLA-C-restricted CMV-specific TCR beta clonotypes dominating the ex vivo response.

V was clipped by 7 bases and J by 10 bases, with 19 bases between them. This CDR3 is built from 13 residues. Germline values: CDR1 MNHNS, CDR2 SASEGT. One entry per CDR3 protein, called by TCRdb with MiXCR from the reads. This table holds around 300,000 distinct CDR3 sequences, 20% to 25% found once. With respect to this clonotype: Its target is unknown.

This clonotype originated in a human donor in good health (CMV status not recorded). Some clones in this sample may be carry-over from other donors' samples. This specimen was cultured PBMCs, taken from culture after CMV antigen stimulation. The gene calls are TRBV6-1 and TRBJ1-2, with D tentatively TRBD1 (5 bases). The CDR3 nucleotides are TGTGCCAGCACACATTCGGGGGGAATTGCCTACACCTTC. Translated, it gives CASTHSGGIAYTF.